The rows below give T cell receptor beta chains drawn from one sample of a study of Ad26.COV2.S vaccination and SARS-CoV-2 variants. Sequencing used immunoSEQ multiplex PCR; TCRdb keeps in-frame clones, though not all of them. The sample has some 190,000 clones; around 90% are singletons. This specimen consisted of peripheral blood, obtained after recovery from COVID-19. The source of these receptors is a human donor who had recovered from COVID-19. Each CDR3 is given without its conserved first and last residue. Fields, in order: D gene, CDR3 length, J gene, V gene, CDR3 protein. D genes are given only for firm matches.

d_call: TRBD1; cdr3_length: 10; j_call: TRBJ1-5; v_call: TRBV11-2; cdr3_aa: ASSRTGEPQH
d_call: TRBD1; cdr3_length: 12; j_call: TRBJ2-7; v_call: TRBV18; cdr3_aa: ASSPRQGTIEQY
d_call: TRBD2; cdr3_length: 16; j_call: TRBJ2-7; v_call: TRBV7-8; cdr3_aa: ASSFGLTSGRAGYEQY
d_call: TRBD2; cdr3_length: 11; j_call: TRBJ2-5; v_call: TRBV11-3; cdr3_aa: ASSSPGGETQY
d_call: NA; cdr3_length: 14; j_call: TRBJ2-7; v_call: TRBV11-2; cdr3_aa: ASSSLKGFGSYEQY
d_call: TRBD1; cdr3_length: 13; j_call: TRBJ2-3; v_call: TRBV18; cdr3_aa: ASSPGQGAIDTQY
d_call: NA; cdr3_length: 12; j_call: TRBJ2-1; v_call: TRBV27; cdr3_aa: ASRQAGRANEQF
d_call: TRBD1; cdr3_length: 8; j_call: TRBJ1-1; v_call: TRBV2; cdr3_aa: ASRDRQAF
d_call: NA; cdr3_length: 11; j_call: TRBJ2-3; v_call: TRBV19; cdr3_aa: ASLEDSTDTQY
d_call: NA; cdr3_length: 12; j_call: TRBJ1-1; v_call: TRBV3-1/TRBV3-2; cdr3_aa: ASSQDSEFTEAF
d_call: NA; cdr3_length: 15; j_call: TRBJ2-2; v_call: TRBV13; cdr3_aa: ASSSQRLVVDTGELF
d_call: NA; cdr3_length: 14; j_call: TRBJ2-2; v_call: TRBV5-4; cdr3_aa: ASSLGGHLNTGELF
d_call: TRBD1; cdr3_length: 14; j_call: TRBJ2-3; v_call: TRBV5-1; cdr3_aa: ASSLGGTGSTDTQY
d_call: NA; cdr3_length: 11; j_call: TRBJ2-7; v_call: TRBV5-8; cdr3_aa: ASSLQVPYEQY
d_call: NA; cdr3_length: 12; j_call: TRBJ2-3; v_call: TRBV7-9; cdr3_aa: ASSLQTSGDTQY
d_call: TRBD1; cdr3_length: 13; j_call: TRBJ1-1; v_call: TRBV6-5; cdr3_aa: ASSYRTGGKAEAF
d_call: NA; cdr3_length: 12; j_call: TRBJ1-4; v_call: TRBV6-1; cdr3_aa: ASSEAGRGEKLF
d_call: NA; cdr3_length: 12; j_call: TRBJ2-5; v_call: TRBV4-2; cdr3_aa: ASSPGNTRETQY
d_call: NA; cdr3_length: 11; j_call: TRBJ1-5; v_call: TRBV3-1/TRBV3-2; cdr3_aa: ASSQGADQPQH
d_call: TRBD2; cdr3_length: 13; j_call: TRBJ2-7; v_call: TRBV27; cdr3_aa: ASTAHSGTVHEQY
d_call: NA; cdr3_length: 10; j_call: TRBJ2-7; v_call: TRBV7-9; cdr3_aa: ASSLQGYEQY
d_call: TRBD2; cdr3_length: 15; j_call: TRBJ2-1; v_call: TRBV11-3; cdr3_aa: ASSLVAGGSSYNEQF
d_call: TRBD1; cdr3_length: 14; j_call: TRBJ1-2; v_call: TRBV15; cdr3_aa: ATSRSWTGSYYGYT
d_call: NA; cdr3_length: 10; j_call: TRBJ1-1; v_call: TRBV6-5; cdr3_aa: ASMWGDTEAF
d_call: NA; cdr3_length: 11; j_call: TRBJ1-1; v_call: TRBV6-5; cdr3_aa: ASGAHTNTEAF
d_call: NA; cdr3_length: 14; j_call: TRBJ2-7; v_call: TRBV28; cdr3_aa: ASSRGESPSSYEQY
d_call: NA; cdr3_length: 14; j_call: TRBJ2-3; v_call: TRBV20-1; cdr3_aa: SASWGLHPFTDTQY
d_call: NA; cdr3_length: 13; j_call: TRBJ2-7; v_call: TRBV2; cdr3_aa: ASRTPGTRAYEQY
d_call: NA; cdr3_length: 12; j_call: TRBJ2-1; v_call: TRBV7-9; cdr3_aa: ASSLVGSYNEQF
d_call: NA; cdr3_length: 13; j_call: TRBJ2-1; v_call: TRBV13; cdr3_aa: ASRLLETRYNEQF
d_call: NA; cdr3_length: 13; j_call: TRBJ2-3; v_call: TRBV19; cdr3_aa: ASSPYSTSTDTQY
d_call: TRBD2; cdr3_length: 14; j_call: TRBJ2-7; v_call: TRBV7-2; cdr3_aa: ASSLASTSGVYEQY
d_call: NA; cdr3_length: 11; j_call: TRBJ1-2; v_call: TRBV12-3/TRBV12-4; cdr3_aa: ASSLLTPYGYT
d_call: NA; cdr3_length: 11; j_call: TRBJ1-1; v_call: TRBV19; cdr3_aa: ASSISTNTEAF
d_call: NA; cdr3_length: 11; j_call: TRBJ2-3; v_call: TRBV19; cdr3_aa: ASKIHLTDTQY
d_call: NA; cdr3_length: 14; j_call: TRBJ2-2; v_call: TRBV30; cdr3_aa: AWSPPGTVKTGELF
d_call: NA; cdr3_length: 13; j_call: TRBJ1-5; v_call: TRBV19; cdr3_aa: ASSMTVGAGQPQH
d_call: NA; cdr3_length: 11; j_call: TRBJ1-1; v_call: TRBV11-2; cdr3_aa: ASSFQGLTEAF
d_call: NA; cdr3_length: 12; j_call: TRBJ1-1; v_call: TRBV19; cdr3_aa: ASSSLRGSGEAF
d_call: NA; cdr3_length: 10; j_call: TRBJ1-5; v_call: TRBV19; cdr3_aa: ASSILGGPQH
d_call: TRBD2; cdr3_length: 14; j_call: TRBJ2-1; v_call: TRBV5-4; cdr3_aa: ASSLGSSGVGNEQF
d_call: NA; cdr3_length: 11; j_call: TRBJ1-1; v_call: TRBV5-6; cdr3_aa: ASNKGAWAEAF
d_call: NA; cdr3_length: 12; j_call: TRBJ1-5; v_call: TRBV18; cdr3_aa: ASSPQSMVGPQH